This record concerns one TCR beta chain sequence. These data originate in a study of T cells after posttransplantation cyclophosphamide. Deletions cut 6 bases from V and 1 base from J, with 16 bases between. Per the germline V gene, CDR1 is KGHSH and CDR2 is LQKENI. The CDR3 totals 15 residues. The method was immunoSEQ multiplex PCR; TCRdb's version includes in-frame clones alone and lacks a portion of them. The sample consists of 5,500 to 7,000 clones, about four fifths of them appearing once. Treatment was busulfan-fludarabine conditioning, a marrow graft, and cyclophosphamide on days +3 and +4. This clonotype originated in a male patient aged 50 or older who received an allogeneic stem cell transplant from a related donor and was CMV-positive. The graft donor may account for some of the T cells. The sequences come from CD4+ T cells sorted from blood, collected 350 to 370 days after allogeneic stem cell transplant with posttransplant cyclophosphamide. The rearrangement links TRBV18 to TRBJ2-7, with D possibly TRBD2 on 5 matching bases. The CDR3 bases are TGTGCCAGCTCCCCAACGGAGGAGCTTTCCTACGAGCAGTACTTC. This gives the protein CASSPTEELSYEQYF.